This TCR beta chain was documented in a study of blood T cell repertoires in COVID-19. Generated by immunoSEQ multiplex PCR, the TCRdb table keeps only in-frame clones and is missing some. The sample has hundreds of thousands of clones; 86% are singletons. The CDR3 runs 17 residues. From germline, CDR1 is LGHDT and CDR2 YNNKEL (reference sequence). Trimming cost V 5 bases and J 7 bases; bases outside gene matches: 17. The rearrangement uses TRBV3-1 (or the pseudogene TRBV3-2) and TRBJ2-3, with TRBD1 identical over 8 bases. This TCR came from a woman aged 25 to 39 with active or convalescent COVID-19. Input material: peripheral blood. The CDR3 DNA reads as TGTGCCAGCAGCTTAATAGGTAGCGGACAGGGTCGGTATACGCAGTATTTT. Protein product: CASSLIGSGQGRYTQYF.